One TCR beta chain is described in this entry. Its antigen is unknown. Generated by immunoSEQ multiplex PCR, the TCRdb table keeps only in-frame clones and is missing some. The sample yields some 2,000,000 clones, roughly 95% seen once. The data derive from a study of shared clonotypes between healthy human individuals. Study overall: Per-donor plates numbered three CD4 naive, three CD4 memory, two CD8 naive and one CD8 memory.

Terminally differentiated effector memory CD45RA+ cells were left out of the naive CD8 fraction, which was CD45RO-negative and positively selected for CCR7. Study conclusions and caveats: Only a few donors were included, so the genetic and exposure-history diversity represented was limited.

After removal of 5 bases from V and 4 bases from J, the junction contained 5 bases not matched to a gene. This CDR3 is 14 amino acids long. From germline, CDR1 is SGHTA and CDR2 FQGNSA. This clonotype was sampled from a man younger than 35 in good health. Sample: naive CD8+ T cells sorted from blood. The chain combines TRBV7-2 with TRBJ2-7; 10 nucleotides line up with TRBD2. This CDR3 reads CASSVYSGGYEQYF. The CDR3 DNA reads as TGTGCCAGCAGCGTCTATAGCGGGGGGTACGAGCAGTACTTC. The full variable domain, its missing parts supplied by reference TRBV7-2 and TRBJ2-7, is GAGVSQSPSNKVTEKGKDVELRCDPISGHTALYWYRQSLGQGLEFLIYFQGNSAPDKSGLPSDRFSAERTGGSVSTLTIQRTQQEDSAVYLCASSVYSGGYEQYFGPGTRLTVT.